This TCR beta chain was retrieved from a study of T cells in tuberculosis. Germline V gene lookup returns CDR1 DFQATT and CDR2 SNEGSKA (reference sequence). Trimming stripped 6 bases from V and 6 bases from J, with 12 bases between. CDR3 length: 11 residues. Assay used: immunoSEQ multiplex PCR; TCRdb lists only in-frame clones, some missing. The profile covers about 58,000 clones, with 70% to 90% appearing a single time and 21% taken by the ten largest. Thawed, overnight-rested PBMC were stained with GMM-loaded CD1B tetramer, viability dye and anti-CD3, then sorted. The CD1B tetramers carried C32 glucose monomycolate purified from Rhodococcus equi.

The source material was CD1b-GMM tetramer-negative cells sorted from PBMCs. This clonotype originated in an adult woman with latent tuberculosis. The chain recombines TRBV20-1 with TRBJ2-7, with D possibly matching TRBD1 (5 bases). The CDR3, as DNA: TGCAGTGCACCCCAGGGCCTCGAGCAGTACTTC. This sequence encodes CSAPQGLEQYF.